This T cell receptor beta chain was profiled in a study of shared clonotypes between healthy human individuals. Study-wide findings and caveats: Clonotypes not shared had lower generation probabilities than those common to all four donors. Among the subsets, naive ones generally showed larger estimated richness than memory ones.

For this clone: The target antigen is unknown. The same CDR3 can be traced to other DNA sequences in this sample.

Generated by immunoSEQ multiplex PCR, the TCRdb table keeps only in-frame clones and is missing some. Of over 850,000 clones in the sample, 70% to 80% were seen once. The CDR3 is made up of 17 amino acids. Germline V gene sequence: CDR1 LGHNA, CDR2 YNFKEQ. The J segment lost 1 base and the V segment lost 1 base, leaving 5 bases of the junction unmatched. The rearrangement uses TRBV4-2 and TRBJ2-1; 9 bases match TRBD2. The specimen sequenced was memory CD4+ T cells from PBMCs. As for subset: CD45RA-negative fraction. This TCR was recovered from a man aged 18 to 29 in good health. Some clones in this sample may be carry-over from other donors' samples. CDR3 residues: CASSQVGTSGSYNEQFF. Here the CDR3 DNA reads TGTGCCAGCAGCCAAGTGGGAACTAGCGGGTCCTACAATGAGCAGTTCTTC.